Following are 28 T cell receptor beta chains from one sample sequenced in a study of T cells expressing NK-cell markers. With the 5' RACE reads reprocessed, TCRdb shows one record per CDR3 protein and no DNA. This sample's table reports approximately 150,000 distinct CDR3 sequences. Sample: blood T cells: a sorted CD56 or NKG2C T cell subset, CD4+ or CD8+ T cells, or bulk PBMC T cells (not recorded which). These receptors all come from a man in his late teens or twenties in good health.

CDR3 loop: CASSGDSTDTQYF. The rearrangement links TRBV13 to TRBJ2-3. This CDR3 contains 13 residues. The germline gives CDR1 PRHDT, CDR2 FYEKMQ (reference sequence).

The chain links TRBV5-6 to TRBJ2-3; the TCRdb call, TRBD2, lacks DNA for checking. Looked up from germline, CDR1 is SGHDT and CDR2 is YYEEEE. The CDR3 is made up of 15 amino acids. This CDR3 reads CASSVTSGDRSTQYF.

The gene calls are TRBV30 and TRBJ2-3; TCRdb's D gene call, TRBD1, goes unchecked for lack of DNA. CDR1 is GTSNPN and CDR2 is SVGIG in the germline V gene (reference sequence). The CDR3 spans 13 residues. The CDR3 sequence: CAWGGGWEDTQYF.

The V and J genes are TRBV5-1 and TRBJ2-3; TCRdb's assignment of TRBD1 cannot be checked, as there is no DNA. This CDR3 has 14 amino acids. CDR1 SGHRS and CDR2 YFSETQ come from the germline V gene. Here the CDR3 reads CASSPGDTTDTQYF.

The chain links TRBV24-1 to TRBJ2-3; the D call from TCRdb, TRBD2, cannot be confirmed without DNA. The length of the CDR3 is 12 residues. CDR1 is KGHDR and CDR2 is SFDVKD in the germline V gene. CDR3 in amino acids: CATEGIADTQYF.

The CDR3: CASSLGANNEQFF. The chain links TRBV7-6 to TRBJ2-1. From germline, CDR1 is SGHVS and CDR2 FNYEAQ. This CDR3 is built from 13 residues.

This chain uses TRBV7-2 with TRBJ1-3; TCRdb proposes TRBD1, but this gene call is untestable without DNA. Per the germline V gene, CDR1 is SGHTA and CDR2 is FQGNSA. The CDR3 contains 17 residues. CDR3: CASSLGSTGAPGNTIYF.

This chain uses TRBV28 with TRBJ2-7. The CDR3 runs 15 residues. Per germline, CDR1 MDHEN and CDR2 SYDVKM. The CDR3 protein is CASSLIRTENYEQYF.

The genes are TRBV19 and TRBJ1-3; TCRdb's assignment of TRBD1 cannot be checked, as there is no DNA. Germline V gives CDR1 LNHDA, CDR2 SQIVND (reference sequence). The CDR3 loop spans 12 amino acids. The CDR3 region is CASRVPGNTIYF.

The chain carries TRBV7-9 and TRBJ2-3. CDR1 is SEHNR and CDR2 is FQNEAQ in the germline V gene (reference sequence). This CDR3 is built from 14 residues. CDR3 protein: CASSETGLTDTQYF. The whole variable domain, filled in from reference TRBV7-9 and TRBJ2-3, reads DTGVSQNPRHKITKRGQNVTFRCDPISEHNRLYWYRQTLGQGPEFLTYFQNEAQLEKSRLLSDRFSAERPKGSFSTLEIQRTEQGDSAMYLCASSETGLTDTQYFGPGTRLTVL.

The V gene is TRBV7-2, the J gene TRBJ2-3. Germline CDR1 SGHTA, CDR2 FQGNSA. The CDR3 loop spans 12 amino acids. The CDR3 region is CASSLGRVTQYF.

The chain links TRBV7-8 to TRBJ2-3; without DNA, the TCRdb call of TRBD1 cannot be checked. This CDR3 is built from 18 residues. The germline V gene encodes CDR1 SGHVS and CDR2 FQNEAQ. CDR3 sequence reads: CASSLSRDPRPLTDTQYF.

The V gene is TRBV7-3, the J gene TRBJ2-1; TCRdb calls TRBD2, which cannot be checked without DNA. The CDR3 extends over 13 amino acids. The germline CDR1 and CDR2 sequences are SGHTA and FQGTGA. This CDR3 reads CASSQGLHNEQFF.

The chain uses TRBV4-3 and TRBJ2-2; TCRdb gives TRBD2 as the D gene, but with no DNA this cannot be confirmed. CDR1 LGHNA and CDR2 YSLEER come from the germline V gene. The CDR3 length is 16 residues. CDR3 region: CASSQDRALGTGELFF.

The chain employs TRBV6-1 and TRBJ2-6; the D call of TRBD1 rests on TCRdb alone, since no DNA is present to check it. This CDR3 contains 16 residues. CDR1 and CDR2 (germline): MNHNS, SASEGT. The CDR3: CASSLDRPSGANVLTF.

The V and J genes are TRBV7-8 and TRBJ2-1; TCRdb proposes TRBD2, but this gene call is untestable without DNA. The CDR3 has 15 amino acids. Germline CDR1 is SGHVS and CDR2 is FQNEAQ. CDR3 region: CASSPRGSGGVEQFF.

The rearrangement uses TRBV6-1 and TRBJ2-7. The CDR3 totals 14 residues. Per germline, CDR1 MNHNS and CDR2 SASEGT. The CDR3 is CASRDSGYSYEQYF.

This sequence joins TRBV3-1 and TRBJ2-1. CDR3 length: 14 residues. Looked up from germline, CDR1 is LGHDT and CDR2 is YNNKEL (reference sequence). The chain's CDR3 is CASSHLGSNNEQFF.

V gene TRBV9 combines with J gene TRBJ2-3. The germline V gene encodes CDR1 SGDLS and CDR2 YYNGEE. The CDR3 totals 14 residues. CDR3 region: CASSVGLRPDTQYF.

The CDR3 loop is CASSPGGKYNEQFF. V usage is TRBV18 and J usage is TRBJ2-1; TCRdb selects TRBD2, and the lack of DNA leaves this call unchecked. In germline, CDR1 is KGHSH, CDR2 LQKENI. CDR3 length: 14 amino acids.

The CDR3 sequence is CASSQAGGWSQPQHF. V gene TRBV3-1 combines with J gene TRBJ1-5; checking the TCRdb D call of TRBD1 is not possible without DNA. The length of the CDR3 is 15 residues. Germline CDR1 is LGHDT and CDR2 is YNNKEL (reference sequence).

The chain carries TRBV28 and TRBJ2-5. This CDR3 region has 16 residues. CDR1 is MDHEN, CDR2 SYDVKM, per germline. This CDR3 reads CASSLSPSLGGETQYF.

The chain combines TRBV11-2 with TRBJ1-4; with no DNA, the TCRdb D assignment of TRBD1 cannot be verified. Germline V CDR1 and CDR2: SGHAT, FQNNGV. The length of the CDR3 is 18 residues. CDR3 residues: CASSLGGPLPEAIEKLFF. Full variable domain (rest looked up from reference TRBV11-2 and TRBJ1-4): EAGVAQSPRYKIIEKRQSVAFWCNPISGHATLYWYQQILGQGPKLLIQFQNNGVVDDSQLPKDRFSAERLKGVDSTLKIQPAKLEDSAVYLCASSLGGPLPEAIEKLFFGSGTQLSVL.

The chain links TRBV6-5 to TRBJ2-5; there is no DNA to check the TCRdb D call of TRBD2. Germline V gives CDR1 MNHEY, CDR2 SVGAGI. The CDR3 runs 17 residues. CDR3 sequence: CASSPRLAGMHQETQYF.

The rearrangement uses TRBV29-1 and TRBJ1-1. This CDR3 contains 13 residues. Germline CDR1 and CDR2: SQVTM and ANQGSEA. This CDR3 is CSVASGTNTEAFF.

The chain is built from TRBV30 and TRBJ2-3. Germline values: CDR1 GTSNPN, CDR2 SVGIG (reference sequence). CDR3 length: 14 amino acids. CDR3 in amino acids: CAWSDILSTDTQYF.

The rearrangement joins TRBV4-3 to TRBJ1-1; TCRdb calls TRBD1, which cannot be checked without DNA. This CDR3 has 14 amino acids. Germline V gene data show CDR1 as LGHNA and CDR2 as YSLEER. The CDR3 loop reads CASSQPGENTEAFF.

The J gene is TRBJ2-1, the V gene TRBV7-6; TCRdb's assignment of TRBD1 cannot be checked, as there is no DNA. There are 15 residues in the CDR3. Germline-derived CDR1 and CDR2 are SGHVS and FNYEAQ. This CDR3 is CASRPTGATYNEQFF.